A single T cell receptor beta chain is shown here with its context. The CDR3 has 13 residues. V was shortened by 6 bases and J by 0 bases, with 5 bases between the two germline ends. Germline assignment: CDR1 SNHLY and CDR2 FYNNEI. This sample was included in a study of blood T cell repertoires in COVID-19. About the research overall: There were acute and convalescent COVID-19 samples, and they came from the United States, Italy and Spain. The cDNA or gDNA used as material had been derived from T cells, B-cell-depleted T cells, or PBMCs.

In the authors' workflow: How many nucleated cells were present was estimated from reference gene primer amplification. The method was immunoSEQ multiplex PCR; TCRdb's version includes in-frame clones alone and lacks a portion of them. D and trimming come from the DNA, and the V and J calls and clone size come from that table. The data contain fewer than 80,000 clones, about 90% of them seen just once; the ten biggest clones take up 20% to 25%. Material for sequencing was peripheral blood. This sequence was found in a woman between 45 and 65 years old with active or convalescent COVID-19. The chain uses TRBV2 and TRBJ2-2; D not resolved. CDR3 bases: TGTGCCAGCAGACTAACGAACACCGGGGAGCTGTTTTTT. It encodes CASRLTNTGELFF.